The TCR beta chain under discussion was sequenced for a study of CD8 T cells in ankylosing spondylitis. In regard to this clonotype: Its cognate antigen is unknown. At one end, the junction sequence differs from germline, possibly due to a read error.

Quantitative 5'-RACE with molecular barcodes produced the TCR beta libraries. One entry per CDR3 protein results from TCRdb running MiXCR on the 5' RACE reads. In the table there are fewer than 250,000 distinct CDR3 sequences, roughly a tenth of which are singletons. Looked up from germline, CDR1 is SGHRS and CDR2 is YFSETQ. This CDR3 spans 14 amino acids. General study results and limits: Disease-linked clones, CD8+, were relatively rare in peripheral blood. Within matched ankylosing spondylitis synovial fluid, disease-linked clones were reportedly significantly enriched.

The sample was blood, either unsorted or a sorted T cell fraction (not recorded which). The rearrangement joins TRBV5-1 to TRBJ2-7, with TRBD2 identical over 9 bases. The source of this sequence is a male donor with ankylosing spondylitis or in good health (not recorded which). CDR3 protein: CASSHSGGTDEQYF. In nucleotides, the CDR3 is TGTGCCAGCAGCCATAGCGGGGGAACCGACGAGCAGTACTTC.